Reported below is one T cell receptor (beta chain). The antigen remains unidentified. This sample was included in a study of T cell responses to AZD1222 COVID-19 vaccine. Analysis merged second doses at about 4 or about 12 weeks. Only in-frame clones appear in the TCRdb table, and some are missing; sequencing was by immunoSEQ multiplex PCR. The data show about 31,000 clones, roughly 88% seen once. CDR1 is SGHTA, CDR2 FQGNSA, per germline. This CDR3 has 14 amino acids. V lost 7 bases to trimming and J lost 5 bases, with 18 bases between them. General observations from the study: CD4 TCRs associated with vaccination spanned spike, dominating at 160-218 and 743-854. Donors were chiefly white British, with a greater number of females, and clonal diversity was perhaps underestimated. At study baseline, merely six AZD1222 recipients were seropositive.

V is TRBV7-2 and J is TRBJ2-7; D is uncertain. This sample comprised peripheral blood, obtained 28 days after the second AZD1222 dose. The source is an adult who received the AZD1222 COVID-19 vaccine. CDR3 protein: CASKTRAAGNEQYF. CDR3 DNA: TGTGCCAGCAAGACTCGGGCCGCCGGTAACGAGCAGTACTTC.